This TCR beta chain was obtained from a study of breast tumors, draining lymph nodes, adjacent tissues. Broader study findings: Tumors had less TCR diversity than lymph nodes, more than nontumor tissue. That most tumor T cells come from lymph nodes remained unproven.

Germline assignment: CDR1 SGHAT and CDR2 FQNNGV. With 2 bases clipped from V and 4 bases from J, the junction kept 16 bases outside the gene matches. The CDR3 is 18 amino acids. Samples came from axillary lymph nodes draining the breast cancer. One entry per CDR3 protein, called by TCRdb with MiXCR from the multiplex PCR reads. The sample records some 120,000 distinct CDR3 sequences, about 20% being singletons. This clonotype was picked up many times. Its antigen remains unknown. The specimen sequenced was axillary lymph node tissue. The genes are TRBV11-2 and TRBJ2-5; 7 bases match TRBD2. The receptor was isolated from a female donor with breast cancer. Some clones in this sample may be carry-over from other donors' samples. The CDR3 reads CASSLRWASGGDGETQYF. The CDR3 bases are TGTGCCAGCAGCTTACGATGGGCTAGCGGCGGGGATGGAGAGACCCAGTACTTC.